This T cell receptor (beta chain) was retrieved from a study of blood T cell repertoires in COVID-19. Study context: The analysed material was cDNA or gDNA that came from T cells, B-cell-depleted T cells, or PBMCs.

Per the authors' pipeline: Reference gene primer amplification gave nucleated cell count estimates. The assay was immunoSEQ multiplex PCR, and TCRdb's table has in-frame clones only and misses some. That table is the source of V, J and clone size, and D and trimming were worked out from the DNA. The sample consists of just over 300,000 clones, 80% to 90% of them appearing once. Recovery meant two consecutive negative NP/OP PCR tests, professional clearance, or resolved symptoms. Sequencing was performed on PBMCs or T cells enriched from blood (not recorded which). The origin of this receptor is a man aged 30 to 39 who had recovered from COVID-19.

CDR3 region: CASSRGGAYDNEQFF. The CDR3 coding sequence is TGTGCCAGCAGCCGGGGGGGGGCGTACGACAATGAGCAGTTCTTC. The genes are TRBV5-4 and TRBJ2-1, with 8 bases lining up with TRBD2. The CDR3 has 15 residues. Germline V lookup: CDR1 SGHNT, CDR2 YYREEE (reference sequence). V shed 4 bases, J shed 5 bases, and the junction held 8 bases outside the gene matches.